A selection of T cell receptor beta chains follows, all from one sample in a study of blood T cells in healthy people across ages. TCRdb itself ran the 5' RACE reads through MiXCR, one entry per CDR3 protein. The table records hundreds of thousands of distinct CDR3 sequences, less than 35% of them present only once. Sequencing input: blood. The source of these receptors is a woman older than 75 in good health. Both conserved end residues are part of each CDR3. A D gene is named only where the DNA matches it firmly. The size of a clone is reported for some rows only, either as once, few or many, or as a class for expanded clones.

>TRBJ2-2|TRBD1|.|TRBV11-2
TGTGCCAGCAGCTTCGACAGGGGGCTAACCGGGGAGCTGTTTTTT
CASSFDRGLTGELFF
>TRBJ1-2|TRBD1|many|TRBV5-1
TGCGCCAGCAAGCTTCAGGGGGCGACCCACTATGGCTACACCTTC
CASKLQGATHYGYTF
>TRBJ2-1|.|few|TRBV28
TGTGCCAGCAGCGAGGGACGGGGAAAGTGGCAGTTCTTC
CASSEGRGKWQFF
>TRBJ2-3|.|.|TRBV10-3
TGTGCCATCAGTGAGCCGACAGGTATCAGCACAGATACGCAGTATTTT
CAISEPTGISTDTQYF
>TRBJ2-7|TRBD2|few|TRBV7-2
TGTGCCTGCAGCTTAGGATGGCGGGGGACTTCCTACGAGCAGTACTTC
CACSLGWRGTSYEQYF
>TRBJ2-4|.|many|TRBV7-2
TGTGCCAGCAGCCGGGGGAACATTCAGTACTTC
CASSRGNIQYF
>TRBJ2-3|TRBD1|many|TRBV27
TGTGCCAGCAGTTCCGGGACAGGGGTCTTCACAGATACGCAGTATTTT
CASSSGTGVFTDTQYF
>TRBJ2-1|TRBD2|many|TRBV20-1
TGCAGTGCTACCCCCGTCGCGGGGGGGCGGAATGAGCAGTTCTTC
CSATPVAGGRNEQFF
>TRBJ2-1|TRBD1|many|TRBV9
TGTGCCAGCAGCGTCCGTGGGGACAGGTACAATGAGCAGTTCTTC
CASSVRGDRYNEQFF
>TRBJ2-5|.|many|TRBV5-5
TGTGCCAGCAGCTTGGTAGGAAGCGTAGGGGAGACCCAGTACTTC
CASSLVGSVGETQYF
>TRBJ2-4|.|.|TRBV28
TGTGCCAGCAGTTTAAGCCAAGCAGGGAGAACGGACATTCAGTACTTC
CASSLSQAGRTDIQYF
>TRBJ2-1|.|few|TRBV2
TGTGCCAGCAGTGAAGGGAATGAGCAGTTCTTC
CASSEGNEQFF
>TRBJ2-6|.|many|TRBV10-3
TGTGCCAGCAGGGGAGTCGATAGGACAGCCCAAAAGATCTCTGGGGCCAACGTCCTGACTTTC
CASRGVDRTAQKISGANVLTF
>TRBJ2-6|.|.|TRBV5-1
TGCGCCAGCAGCTTGGGGCAGGGCACCGCATTGGGGGCCAACGTCCTGACTTTC
CASSLGQGTALGANVLTF
>TRBJ2-7|.|many|TRBV20-1
TGCAGTGCTACAGCGGCAGGGGCCCTTGGCGAGCAGTACTTC
CSATAAGALGEQYF
>TRBJ2-7|TRBD1|many|TRBV7-2
TGTGCCAGCAGCTCTCCCCCCGGGACAGGGAGGCGGGAGCAGTACTTC
CASSSPPGTGRREQYF
>TRBJ1-6|.|.|TRBV9
TGTGCCAGCAGCGACAGGGTGGGATCACCCCTCCACTTT
CASSDRVGSPLHF
>TRBJ2-7|TRBD1|.|TRBV28
TGTGCCAGCAGTTCCGATTACAGGGGAAGGTACGAGCAGTACTTC
CASSSDYRGRYEQYF
>TRBJ2-3|TRBD2|.|TRBV6-5
TGTGTCAGCAGGGATAGCGGGGATACGCAGTATTTT
CVSRDSGDTQYF
>TRBJ2-1|TRBD1|many|TRBV5-1
TGCGCCAGCAGATTGGACAGGGGGCGTGTGAATGAGCAGTTCTTC
CASRLDRGRVNEQFF
>TRBJ1-2|TRBD1|few|TRBV27
TGTGCCAGCAGCACACCGGGACAGGGGGCTCGGGGCTACACCTTC
CASSTPGQGARGYTF
>TRBJ2-3|TRBD1|.|TRBV28
TGTGCCAGCAGTTTATCTCCTTCGGACAGGGCTAACACAGATACGCAGTATTTT
CASSLSPSDRANTDTQYF
>TRBJ1-1|.|few|TRBV4-2
TGTGCCAGCAGCCAAGAGAATCTACAGGGAGCTGAAGCTTTCTTT
CASSQENLQGAEAFF
>TRBJ2-5|.|many|TRBV6-5
TGTGCCAGCAGTTCCACGGGATCCCGCCAAGAGACCCAGTACTTC
CASSSTGSRQETQYF
>TRBJ2-5|.|many|TRBV7-8
TGTGCCAGCAGCTCACCATACAAAGAGACCCAGTACTTC
CASSSPYKETQYF
>TRBJ1-6|TRBD1|.|TRBV3-1
TGTGCCAGCAGCCTTCGGGACAGGGGCGGTTCACCCCCCCACTTT
CASSLRDRGGSPPHF
>TRBJ1-1|.|.|TRBV24-1
TGTGCCACCGTTCCTGAAGCTTTCTTT
CATVPEAFF
>TRBJ2-5|TRBD2|many|TRBV6-1
TGTGCCAGCAGCCTACTAGCGGGGGATGGGACCCAGTACTTC
CASSLLAGDGTQYF
>TRBJ2-7|TRBD2|.|TRBV9
TGTGCCTGCAGCCCCAAGGGAGGGATCAACGAGCAGTACTTC
CACSPKGGINEQYF
>TRBJ2-7|TRBD1|many|TRBV20-1
TGCAGTGCTAGGGATACCGGGACAGGGCGTAACGAGCAGTACTTC
CSARDTGTGRNEQYF
>TRBJ1-2|.|.|TRBV4-3
TGCGCCAGCAGCCACCGACAGAAAGATGGCTACACCTTC
CASSHRQKDGYTF
>TRBJ2-7|TRBD2|.|TRBV9
TGTGCCAGCAGCGGAGGGAGGGGTTCCTACGAGCAGTACTTC
CASSGGRGSYEQYF
>TRBJ1-2|TRBD1|few|TRBV12-5
TGTGCTAGTGGGAGACAGGGAGGCCACTATGGCTACACCTTC
CASGRQGGHYGYTF
>TRBJ2-5|TRBD2|.|TRBV7-8
TGTGCCAGCAGCTTAGTCGGGGCGGGAGGGCGTTACCAAGAGACCCAGTACTTC
CASSLVGAGGRYQETQYF
>TRBJ2-1|.|few|TRBV3-1
TGTGCCAGCAGCCAAGATCTCTTAGGTGATGAGCAGTTCTTC
CASSQDLLGDEQFF
>TRBJ1-1|.|.|TRBV27
TGTGCCAGCAGTTTATCCTCAGGGGCCACTGAAGCTTTCTTT
CASSLSSGATEAFF
>TRBJ1-2|.|few|TRBV19
TGTGCCAGTAGTCAAAGCCGAGGGAACTATGGCTACACCTTC
CASSQSRGNYGYTF
>TRBJ2-6|.|.|TRBV4-1
TGCGCCAGCAGCCAAGAAAGCCTCTCTGGGGCCAACGTCCTGACTTTC
CASSQESLSGANVLTF
>TRBJ2-2|TRBD1|.|TRBV10-3
TGTGCCATCAGCGACAGGGGGGACACCGGGGAGCTGTTTTTT
CAISDRGDTGELFF
>TRBJ2-3|TRBD2|many|TRBV4-2
TGTGCCAGCAGCCTTGGGGTAGCGGGGGGGAAATTCACAGATACGCAGTATTTT
CASSLGVAGGKFTDTQYF
>TRBJ1-2|TRBD1|many|TRBV15
TGTGCCACCAGCCGTTCCGGACAGGACTATGGCTACACCTTC
CATSRSGQDYGYTF
>TRBJ2-1|TRBD1|.|TRBV29-1
TGCAGCGTTCTGCCGGGACAGGGCTACAATGAGCAGTTCTTC
CSVLPGQGYNEQFF
>TRBJ1-5|.|many|TRBV5-1
TGCGCCAGCAGCTTGGGAGGGGTTGATCAGCCCCAGCATTTT
CASSLGGVDQPQHF
>TRBJ2-5|.|many|TRBV15
TGTGCCACCAGCAGAGATGGGGCTAGGCAAGAGACCCAGTACTTC
CATSRDGARQETQYF
>TRBJ2-7|TRBD2|many|TRBV5-1
TGCGCCAGCAGAGACGGGGGGGCCTACGAGCAGTACTTC
CASRDGGAYEQYF
>TRBJ2-7|.|.|TRBV7-2
TGTGCCAGCAGCCAAACCTCCGGCCTCACTTCGTGGCAGTACTTC
CASSQTSGLTSWQYF
>TRBJ1-4|.|many|TRBV4-3
TGCGCCAGCAGCCAAAACGTGGCAACTAATGAAAAACTGTTTTTT
CASSQNVATNEKLFF
>TRBJ1-6|TRBD1|few|TRBV20-1
TGCAGTGCTAAAGCAGGGGGTCCCTATAATTCACCCCTCCACTTT
CSAKAGGPYNSPLHF
>TRBJ2-1|.|few|TRBV21-1
TGTGCCAGCAGCAAAGCGCAGAGGGGGCAGTTCTTC
CASSKAQRGQFF
>TRBJ2-7|.|few|TRBV7-3
TGTGTCAGCAGCTCTCAGCAGTACTTC
CVSSSQQYF
>TRBJ2-7|.|many|TRBV18
TGTGCCAGCTCACCACGCGAAACCCACGAGCAGTACTTC
CASSPRETHEQYF
>TRBJ2-7|.|many|TRBV25-1
TGTGCCAGCAGTGATGTCCTGCGAGGCGAGCAGTACTTC
CASSDVLRGEQYF